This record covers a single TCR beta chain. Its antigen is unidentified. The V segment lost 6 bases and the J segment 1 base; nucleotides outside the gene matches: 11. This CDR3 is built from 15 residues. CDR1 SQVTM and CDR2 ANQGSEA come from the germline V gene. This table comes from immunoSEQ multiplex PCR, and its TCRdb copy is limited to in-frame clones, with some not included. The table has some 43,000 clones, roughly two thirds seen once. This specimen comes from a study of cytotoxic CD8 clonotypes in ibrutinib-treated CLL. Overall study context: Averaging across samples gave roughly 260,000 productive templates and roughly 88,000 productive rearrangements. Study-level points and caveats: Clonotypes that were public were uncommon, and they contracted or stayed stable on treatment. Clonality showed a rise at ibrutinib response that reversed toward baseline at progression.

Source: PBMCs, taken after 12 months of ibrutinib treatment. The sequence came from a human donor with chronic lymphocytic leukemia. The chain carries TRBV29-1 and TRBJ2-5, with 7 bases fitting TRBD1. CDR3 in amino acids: CSVERQGAPQETQYF. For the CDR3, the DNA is TGCAGCGTGGAAAGACAGGGAGCCCCCCAAGAGACCCAGTACTTC.